This TCR beta chain came from a study of blood T cells in healthy people across ages. The CDR3 spans 14 residues. Trimming cost V 10 bases and J 6 bases; bases outside gene matches: 12. This clonotype has a handful of counts. For the second PCR, which ran for roughly 7 to 11 cycles, a sample-barcoded 5' primer and a J-beta primer mix were used. TCRdb recomputed calls from the 5' RACE reads with MiXCR, one row per CDR3 protein. The sample contains about 1,000,000 distinct CDR3 sequences, over 35% of which appear only once. The chain is built from TRBV12-3 or TRBV12-4 and TRBJ2-1; 7 bases are a match to TRBD2. This receptor was taken from a woman in her sixties in good health. Input material: blood. The DNA for the CDR3 is TGTGCCACCGTGTTCCGCGGGGGTTCCAATGAGCAGTTCTTC. Its protein product is CATVFRGGSNEQFF.